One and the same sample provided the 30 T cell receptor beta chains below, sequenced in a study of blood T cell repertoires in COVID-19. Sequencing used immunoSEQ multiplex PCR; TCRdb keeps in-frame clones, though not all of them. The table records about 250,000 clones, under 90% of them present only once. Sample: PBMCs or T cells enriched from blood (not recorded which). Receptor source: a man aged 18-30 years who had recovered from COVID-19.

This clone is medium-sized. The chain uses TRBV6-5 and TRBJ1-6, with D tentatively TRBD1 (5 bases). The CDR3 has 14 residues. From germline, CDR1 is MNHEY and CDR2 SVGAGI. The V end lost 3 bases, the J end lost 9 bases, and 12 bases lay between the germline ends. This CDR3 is CASSYSQEISPLHF. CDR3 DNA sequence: TGTGCCAGCAGTTATTCACAGGAGATTTCACCCCTCCACTTT.

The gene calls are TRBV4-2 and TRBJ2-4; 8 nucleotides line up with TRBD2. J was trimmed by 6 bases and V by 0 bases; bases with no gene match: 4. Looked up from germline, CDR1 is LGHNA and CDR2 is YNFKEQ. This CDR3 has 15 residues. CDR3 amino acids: CASSQERLALNIQYF. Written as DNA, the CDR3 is TGTGCCAGCAGCCAAGAAAGACTAGCGTTAAACATTCAGTACTTC.

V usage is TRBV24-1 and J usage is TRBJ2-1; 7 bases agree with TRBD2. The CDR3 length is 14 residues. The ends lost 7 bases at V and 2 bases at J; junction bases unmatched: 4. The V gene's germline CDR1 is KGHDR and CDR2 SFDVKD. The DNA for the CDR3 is TGTGCCACCAGGGGGGAGGGCCCCTACAATGAGCAGTTCTTC. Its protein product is CATRGEGPYNEQFF.

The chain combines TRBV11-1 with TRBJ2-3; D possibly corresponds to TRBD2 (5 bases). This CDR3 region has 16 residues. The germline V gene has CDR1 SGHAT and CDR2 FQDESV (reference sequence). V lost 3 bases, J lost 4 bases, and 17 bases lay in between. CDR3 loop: CASSFERWRTPDTQYF. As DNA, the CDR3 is TGTGCCAGCAGCTTTGAGCGGTGGCGAACCCCAGATACGCAGTATTTT.

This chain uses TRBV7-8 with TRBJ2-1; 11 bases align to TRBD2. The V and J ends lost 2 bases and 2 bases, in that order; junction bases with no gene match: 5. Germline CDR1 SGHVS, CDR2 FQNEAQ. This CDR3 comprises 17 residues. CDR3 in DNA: TGTGCCAGCAGCTTACTCCTAGCGGGGGGCCCCTACAATGAGCAGTTCTTC. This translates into CASSLLLAGGPYNEQFF.

CDR3 protein: CASSFTRLAGGLIGELFF. CDR3 bases: TGTGCCAGCAGCTTCACTCGCCTAGCGGGGGGGCTAATCGGGGAGCTGTTTTTT. V is TRBV11-2 and J is TRBJ2-2; TRBD2 matches at 12 bases. Germline values: CDR1 SGHAT, CDR2 FQNNGV. With 3 bases clipped from V and 7 bases from J, the junction kept 12 bases outside the gene matches. The CDR3 spans 18 residues.

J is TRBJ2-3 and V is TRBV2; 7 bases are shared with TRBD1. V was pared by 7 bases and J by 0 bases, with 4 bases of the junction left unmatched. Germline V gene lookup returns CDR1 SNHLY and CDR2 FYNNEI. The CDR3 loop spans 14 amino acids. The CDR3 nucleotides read TGTGCCAGCATGGGACAGCCTAGCACAGATACGCAGTATTTT. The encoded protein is CASMGQPSTDTQYF.

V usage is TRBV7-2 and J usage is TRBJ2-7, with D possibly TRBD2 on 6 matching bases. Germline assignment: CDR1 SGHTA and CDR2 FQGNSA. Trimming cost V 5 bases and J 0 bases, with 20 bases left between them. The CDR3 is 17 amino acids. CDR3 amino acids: CASSKPGEKTFSYEQYF. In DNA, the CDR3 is TGTGCCAGCAGCAAACCGGGAGAAAAAACCTTCTCCTACGAGCAGTACTTC.

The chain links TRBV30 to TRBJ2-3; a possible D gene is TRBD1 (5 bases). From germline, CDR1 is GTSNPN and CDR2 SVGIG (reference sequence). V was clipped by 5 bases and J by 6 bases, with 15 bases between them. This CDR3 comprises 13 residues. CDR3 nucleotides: TGTGCCTGGGAAGGGGCCTCAACGGATACGCAGTATTTT. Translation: CAWEGASTDTQYF.

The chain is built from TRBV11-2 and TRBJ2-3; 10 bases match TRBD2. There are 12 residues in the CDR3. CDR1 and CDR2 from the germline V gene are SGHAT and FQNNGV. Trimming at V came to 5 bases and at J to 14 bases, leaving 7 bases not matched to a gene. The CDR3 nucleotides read TGTGCCAGCAGCGCACTAGCGGGATATGCGTATTTT. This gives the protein CASSALAGYAYF.

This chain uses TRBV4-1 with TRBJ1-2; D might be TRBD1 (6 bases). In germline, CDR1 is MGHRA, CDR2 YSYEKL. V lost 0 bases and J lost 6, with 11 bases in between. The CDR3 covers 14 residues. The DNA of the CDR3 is TGCGCCAGCAGCCAAGATGAGGGGGTCCATGGCTACACCTTC. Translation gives CASSQDEGVHGYTF.

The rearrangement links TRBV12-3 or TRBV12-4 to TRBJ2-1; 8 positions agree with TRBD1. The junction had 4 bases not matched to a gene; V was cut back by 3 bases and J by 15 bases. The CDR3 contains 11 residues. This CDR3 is CASSLDRESFF. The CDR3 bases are TGTGCCAGCAGTTTGGACAGGGAGTCGTTCTTC.

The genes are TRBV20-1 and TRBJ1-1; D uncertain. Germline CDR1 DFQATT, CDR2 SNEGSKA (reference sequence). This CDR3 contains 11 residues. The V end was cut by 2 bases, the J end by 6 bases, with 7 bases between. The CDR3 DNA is TGCAGTGCTAGATGGCAGGCTGAAGCTTTCTTT. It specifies CSARWQAEAFF.

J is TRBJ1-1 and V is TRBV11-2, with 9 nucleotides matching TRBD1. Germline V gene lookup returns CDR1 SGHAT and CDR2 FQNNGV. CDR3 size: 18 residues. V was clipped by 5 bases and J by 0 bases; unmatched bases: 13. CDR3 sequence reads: CASSPNGDRDPMNTEAFF. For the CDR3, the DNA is TGTGCCAGCAGCCCGAACGGGGACAGGGATCCTATGAACACTGAAGCTTTCTTT.

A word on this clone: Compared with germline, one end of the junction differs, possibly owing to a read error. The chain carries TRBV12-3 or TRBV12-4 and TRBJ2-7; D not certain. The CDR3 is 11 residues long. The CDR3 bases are TGTGCCAGCAGCCTGGGCCCGCACACGGACTTC. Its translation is CASSLGPHTDF.

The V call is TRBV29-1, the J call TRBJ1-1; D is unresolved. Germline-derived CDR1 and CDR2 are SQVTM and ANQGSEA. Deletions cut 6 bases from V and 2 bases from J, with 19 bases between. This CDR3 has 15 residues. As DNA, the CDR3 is TGCAGCGTGGTGGGCTCGGGAGGGTATAACACTGAAGCTTTCTTT. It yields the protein CSVVGSGGYNTEAFF.

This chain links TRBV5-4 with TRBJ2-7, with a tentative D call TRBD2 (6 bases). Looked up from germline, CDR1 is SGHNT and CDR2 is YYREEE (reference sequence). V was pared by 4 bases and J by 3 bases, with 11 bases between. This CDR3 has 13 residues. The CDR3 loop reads CASSRTGDYEQYF. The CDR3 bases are TGTGCCAGCAGCCGGACGGGGGACTACGAGCAGTACTTC.

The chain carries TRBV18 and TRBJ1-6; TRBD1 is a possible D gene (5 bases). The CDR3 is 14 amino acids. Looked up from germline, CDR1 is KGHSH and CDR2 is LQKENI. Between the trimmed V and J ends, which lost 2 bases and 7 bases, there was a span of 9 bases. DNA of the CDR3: TGTGCCAGCTCACCAGGGGCGGACAATTCACCCCTCCACTTT. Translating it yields CASSPGADNSPLHF.

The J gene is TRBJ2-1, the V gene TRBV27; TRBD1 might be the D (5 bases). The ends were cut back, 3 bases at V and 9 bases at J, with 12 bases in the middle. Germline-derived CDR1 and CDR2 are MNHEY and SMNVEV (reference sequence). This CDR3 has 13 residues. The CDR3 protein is CASSFYQGREQFF. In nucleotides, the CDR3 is TGTGCCAGCAGTTTTTACCAGGGTCGTGAGCAGTTCTTC.

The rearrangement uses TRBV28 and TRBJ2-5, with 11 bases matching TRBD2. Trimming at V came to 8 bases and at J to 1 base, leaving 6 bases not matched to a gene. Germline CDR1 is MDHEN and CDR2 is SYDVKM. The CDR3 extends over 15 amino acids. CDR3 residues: CASSASGGSQETQYF. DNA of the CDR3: TGTGCCAGCTCAGCTAGCGGGGGGAGCCAAGAGACCCAGTACTTC.

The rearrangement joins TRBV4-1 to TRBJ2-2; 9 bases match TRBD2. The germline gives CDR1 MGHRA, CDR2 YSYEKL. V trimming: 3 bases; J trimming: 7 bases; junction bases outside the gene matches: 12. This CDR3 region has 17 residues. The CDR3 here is CASSQEFAGGLVGELFF. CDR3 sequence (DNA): TGCGCCAGCAGCCAGGAGTTTGCGGGGGGGCTGGTCGGGGAGCTGTTTTTT.

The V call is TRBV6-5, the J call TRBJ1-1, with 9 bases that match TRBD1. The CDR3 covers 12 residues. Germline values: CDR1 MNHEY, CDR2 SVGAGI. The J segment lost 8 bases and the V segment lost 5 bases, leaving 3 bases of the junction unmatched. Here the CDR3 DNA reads TGTGCCAGCAGTCGACAGGGGGGGGAAGCTTTCTTT. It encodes CASSRQGGEAFF.

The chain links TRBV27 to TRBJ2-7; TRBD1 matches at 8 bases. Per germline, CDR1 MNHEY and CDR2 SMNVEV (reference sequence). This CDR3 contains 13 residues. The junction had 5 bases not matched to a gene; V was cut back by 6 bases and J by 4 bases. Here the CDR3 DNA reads TGTGCCAGCAGGGGAGGACAGGGTTACGAGCAGTACTTC. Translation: CASRGGQGYEQYF.

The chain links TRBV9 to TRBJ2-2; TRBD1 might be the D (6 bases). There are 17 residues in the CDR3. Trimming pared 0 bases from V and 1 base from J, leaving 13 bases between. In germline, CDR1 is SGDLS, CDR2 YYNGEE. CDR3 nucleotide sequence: TGTGCCAGCAGCGTAGAACAGGGAAGACGGAACACCGGGGAGCTGTTTTTT. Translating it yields CASSVEQGRRNTGELFF.

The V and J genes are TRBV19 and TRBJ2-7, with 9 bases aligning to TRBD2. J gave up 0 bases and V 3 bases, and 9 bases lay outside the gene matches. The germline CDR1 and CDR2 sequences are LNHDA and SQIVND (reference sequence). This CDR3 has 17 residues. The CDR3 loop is CASSIRPERGVSYEQYF. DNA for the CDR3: TGTGCCAGTAGTATTCGTCCTGAGCGGGGGGTCTCCTACGAGCAGTACTTC.

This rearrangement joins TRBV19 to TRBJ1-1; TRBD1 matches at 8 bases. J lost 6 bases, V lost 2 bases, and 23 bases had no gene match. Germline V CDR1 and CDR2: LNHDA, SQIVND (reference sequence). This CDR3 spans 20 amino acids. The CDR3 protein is CASSINRVTRGGRGLPEAFF. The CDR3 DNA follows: TGTGCCAGTAGTATAAATCGGGTCACGAGGGGGGGCAGGGGGCTCCCTGAAGCTTTCTTT.

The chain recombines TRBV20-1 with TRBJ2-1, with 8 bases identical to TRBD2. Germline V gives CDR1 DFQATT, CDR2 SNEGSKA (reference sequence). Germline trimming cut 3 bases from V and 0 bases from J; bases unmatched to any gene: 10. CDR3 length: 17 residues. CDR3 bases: TGCAGTGCTAGTCTTTGGCGGGGGGACACCTCCTACAATGAGCAGTTCTTC. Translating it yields CSASLWRGDTSYNEQFF.

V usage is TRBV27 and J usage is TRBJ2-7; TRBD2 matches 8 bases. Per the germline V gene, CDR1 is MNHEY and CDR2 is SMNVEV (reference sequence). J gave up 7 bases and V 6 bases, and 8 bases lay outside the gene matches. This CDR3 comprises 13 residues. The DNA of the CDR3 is TGTGCCAGCAGCCCCGGGGGGGTGAGGGAGCAGTACTTC. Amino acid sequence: CASSPGGVREQYF.

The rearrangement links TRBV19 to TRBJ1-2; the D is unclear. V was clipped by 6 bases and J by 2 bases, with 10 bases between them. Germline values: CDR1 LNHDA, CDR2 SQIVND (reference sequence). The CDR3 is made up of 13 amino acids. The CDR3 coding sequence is TGTGCCAGTAGCATGCCGGTGAACTATGGCTACACCTTC. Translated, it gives CASSMPVNYGYTF. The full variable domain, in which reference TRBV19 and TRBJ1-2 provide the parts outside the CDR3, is DGGITQSPKYLFRKEGQNVTLSCEQNLNHDAMYWYRQDPGQGLRLIYYSQIVNDFQKGDIAEGYSVSREKKESFPLTVTSAQKNPTAFYLCASSMPVNYGYTFGSGTRLTVV.

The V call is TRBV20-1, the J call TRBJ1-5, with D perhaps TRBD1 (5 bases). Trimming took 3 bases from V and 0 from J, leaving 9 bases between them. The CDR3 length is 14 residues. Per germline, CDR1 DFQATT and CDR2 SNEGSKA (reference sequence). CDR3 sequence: CSASSQVSNQPQHF. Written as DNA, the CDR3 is TGCAGTGCTAGTTCACAGGTTAGCAATCAGCCCCAGCATTTT.